The entry that follows covers one T cell receptor beta chain sequence. The sample belongs to a study of blood T cell repertoires in COVID-19. Study-wide context: Some COVID-19 samples were acute and others convalescent; all came from the United States, Italy and Spain. PBMCs, B-cell-depleted T cells, or T cells provided the cDNA or gDNA that made up the material.

In the source study's methods: Quantification of nucleated cells was approximated via reference gene primer amplification. Profiled with immunoSEQ multiplex PCR; TCRdb holds only in-frame clones, not every one. Clonal size and the V and J genes are those of that table, whereas D and trimming came from the DNA. This table has fewer than 250,000 clones, 88% appearing once. Germline values: CDR1 ENHRY, CDR2 SYGVKD. Trimming at V came to 11 bases and at J to 6 bases, leaving 20 bases not matched to a gene. The length of the CDR3 is 16 residues. This TCR came from a man between 65 and 80 years old with acute or convalescent COVID-19. Sequencing input: peripheral blood. The chain couples TRBV10-3 to TRBJ1-2; 8 nucleotides align to TRBD1. The DNA for the CDR3 is TGTGCCTCCCGACAGGGGTCCTCCCAGCGAGGGAATGGCTACACCTTC. Translated: CASRQGSSQRGNGYTF.